This passage covers 6 T cell receptor beta chains from one sample sequenced in a study of blood T cell repertoires in COVID-19. The data were produced by immunoSEQ multiplex PCR, yet TCRdb's version contains in-frame clones alone and is incomplete. Among more than 400,000 clones listed, roughly 87% were seen once. The sample taken for sequencing was PBMCs or T cells enriched from blood (not recorded which). The origin of the receptors is a woman between 18 and 29 years old who had recovered from COVID-19.

V and J are TRBV6-5 and TRBJ2-7, with TRBD1 matching 10 bases. The CDR3 loop spans 13 amino acids. The V gene's germline CDR1 is MNHEY and CDR2 SVGAGI. The V segment lost 7 bases and the J segment 5 bases; nucleotides outside the gene matches: 5. The CDR3 loop is CASTRDRGDEQYF. The CDR3 coding sequence is TGTGCCAGCACCAGGGACAGGGGAGACGAGCAGTACTTC.

The chain joins TRBV15 to TRBJ2-2; D gene uncertain. V was trimmed by 1 base and J by 7 bases, leaving 10 bases between them. Germline V lookup: CDR1 LNHNV, CDR2 YYDKDF (reference sequence). The length of the CDR3 is 14 residues. The CDR3 protein is CATSRGRVGGELFF. CDR3 DNA: TGTGCCACCAGCAGAGGTCGTGTCGGCGGGGAGCTGTTTTTT.

V usage is TRBV11-1 and J usage is TRBJ2-2, with TRBD1 matching 8 bases. The CDR3 runs to 13 residues. J gave up 7 bases and V 10 bases, and 8 bases lay outside the gene matches. CDR1 SGHAT and CDR2 FQDESV come from the germline V gene (reference sequence). CDR3 DNA: TGTGCCACTCGCAGGGGGCGGGGCGGGGAGCTGTTTTTT. Its translation is CATRRGRGGELFF. Complete variable domain (other parts from reference TRBV11-1 and TRBJ2-2): EAEVAQSPRYKITEKSQAVAFWCDPISGHATLYWYRQILGQGPELLVQFQDESVVDDSQLPKDRFSAERLKGVDSTLKIQPAELGDSAMYLCATRRGRGGELFFGEGSRLTVL.

The chain employs TRBV2 and TRBJ1-2; no firm D call. V was clipped by 1 base and J by 3 bases, with 9 bases between them. The germline V gene encodes CDR1 SNHLY and CDR2 FYNNEI. The CDR3 loop spans 14 amino acids. The CDR3 loop is CASSEGRDHYGYTF. The DNA for the CDR3 is TGTGCCAGCAGTGAAGGGAGGGATCACTATGGCTACACCTTC.

The genes are TRBV12-5 and TRBJ1-5; a weak D match, TRBD1 (5 bases). This CDR3 comprises 13 residues. Germline V gene sequence: CDR1 LGHNT, CDR2 FRNRAP. Trimming removed 6 bases from V and 5 bases from J, with 11 bases in between. This CDR3 is CASGQQVYQPQHF. CDR3 sequence (DNA): TGTGCTAGTGGGCAACAGGTATATCAGCCCCAGCATTTT.

V usage is TRBV12-5 and J usage is TRBJ1-1, with TRBD1 identical over 9 bases. Trimming removed 4 bases from V and 4 bases from J; junction bases left unmatched: 7. The germline V gene encodes CDR1 LGHNT and CDR2 FRNRAP. This CDR3 is 15 amino acids long. The CDR3 spells CASGSHTDRGTEAFF. CDR3 sequence (DNA): TGTGCTAGTGGTTCGCATACGGACAGGGGCACTGAAGCTTTCTTT.